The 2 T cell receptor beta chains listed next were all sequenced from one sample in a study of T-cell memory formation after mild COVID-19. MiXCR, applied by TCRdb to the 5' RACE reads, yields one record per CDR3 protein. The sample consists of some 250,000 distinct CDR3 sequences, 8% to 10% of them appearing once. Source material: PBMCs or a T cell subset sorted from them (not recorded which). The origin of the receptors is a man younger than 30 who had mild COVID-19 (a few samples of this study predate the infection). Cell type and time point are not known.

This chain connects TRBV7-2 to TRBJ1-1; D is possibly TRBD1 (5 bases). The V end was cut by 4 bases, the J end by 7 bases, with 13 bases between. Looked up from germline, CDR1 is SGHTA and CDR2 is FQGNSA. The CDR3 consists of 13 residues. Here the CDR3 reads CASSSSGVLEAFF. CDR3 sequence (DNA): TGTGCCAGCAGCTCCTCGGGGGTCCTTGAAGCTTTCTTT. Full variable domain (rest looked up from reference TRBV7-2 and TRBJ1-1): GAGVSQSPSNKVTEKGKDVELRCDPISGHTALYWYRQSLGQGLEFLIYFQGNSAPDKSGLPSDRFSAERTGGSVSTLTIQRTQQEDSAVYLCASSSSGVLEAFFGQGTRLTVV.

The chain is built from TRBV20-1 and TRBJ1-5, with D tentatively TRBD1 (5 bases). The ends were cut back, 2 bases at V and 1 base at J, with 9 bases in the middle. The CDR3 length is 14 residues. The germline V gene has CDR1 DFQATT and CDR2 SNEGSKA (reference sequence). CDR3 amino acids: CSARQGSSNQPQHF. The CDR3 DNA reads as TGCAGTGCTAGACAGGGTTCGAGCAATCAGCCCCAGCATTTT.